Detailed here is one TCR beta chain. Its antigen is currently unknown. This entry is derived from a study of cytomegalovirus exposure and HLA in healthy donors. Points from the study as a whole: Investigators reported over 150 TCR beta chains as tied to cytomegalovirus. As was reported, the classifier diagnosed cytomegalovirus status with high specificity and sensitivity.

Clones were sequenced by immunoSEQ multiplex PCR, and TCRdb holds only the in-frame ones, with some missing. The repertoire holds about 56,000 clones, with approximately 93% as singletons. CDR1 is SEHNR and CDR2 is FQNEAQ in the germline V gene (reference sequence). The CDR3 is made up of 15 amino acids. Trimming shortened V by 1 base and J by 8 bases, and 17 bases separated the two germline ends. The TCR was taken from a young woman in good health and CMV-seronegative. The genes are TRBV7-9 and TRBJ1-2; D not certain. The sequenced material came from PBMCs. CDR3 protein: CASSLELTDFRGYTF. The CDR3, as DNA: TGTGCCAGCAGCTTAGAATTGACCGACTTCAGAGGCTACACCTTC.